This T cell receptor (beta chain) is drawn from a study of response to subunit inactivated influenza vaccine. General observations from the study: Authors suggested each seasonal flu vaccination may recruit only limited numbers of new T cells.

Worth noting for this clonotype: Its target is unknown.

TCRdb called the RT-PCR reads again in MiXCR, with one record for every CDR3 protein. The sample shows some 600,000 distinct CDR3 sequences, 14% of them seen only once. This CDR3 has 16 amino acids. Trimming took off 1 base at V and 3 bases at J, with 15 bases between the two ends. The chain employs TRBV12-3 or TRBV12-4 and TRBJ1-1, with D possibly being TRBD1 (5 bases). The sequences come from PBMCs from blood, collected 14 days before vaccination. This TCR came from a man aged 50 or older who received an inactivated influenza vaccine. DNA of the CDR3: TGTGCCAGCAGTTTAGGAAGGGGTCGGTGGGACACTGAAGCTTTCTTT. This sequence encodes CASSLGRGRWDTEAFF.